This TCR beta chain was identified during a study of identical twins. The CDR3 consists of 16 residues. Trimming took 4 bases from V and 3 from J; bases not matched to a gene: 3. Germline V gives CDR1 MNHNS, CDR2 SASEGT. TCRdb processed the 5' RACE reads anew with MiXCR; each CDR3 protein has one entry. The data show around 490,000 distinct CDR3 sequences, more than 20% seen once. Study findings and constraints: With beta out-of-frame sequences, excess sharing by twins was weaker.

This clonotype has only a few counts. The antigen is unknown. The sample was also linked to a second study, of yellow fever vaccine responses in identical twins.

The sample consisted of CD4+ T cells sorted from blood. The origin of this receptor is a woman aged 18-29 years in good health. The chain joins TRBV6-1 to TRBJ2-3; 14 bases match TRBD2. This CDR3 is CASSGLAGGPTDTQYF. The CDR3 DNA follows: TGTGCCAGCAGTGGACTAGCGGGGGGGCCAACAGATACGCAGTATTTT.